The 11 T cell receptor beta chains below come from one sample, sequenced in a study of T cells expressing NK-cell markers. TCRdb reworked the 5' RACE reads into one entry per CDR3 protein, no DNA. The sample table includes fewer than 300,000 distinct CDR3 sequences. Sample: blood T cells: a sorted CD56 or NKG2C T cell subset, CD4+ or CD8+ T cells, or bulk PBMC T cells (not recorded which). The receptors derive from a woman between 18 and 70 years old in good health.

This chain joins TRBV2 and TRBJ1-4. CDR1 and CDR2 (germline): SNHLY, FYNNEI. The CDR3 has 15 residues. The CDR3: CASTADGATNEKLFF.

This chain connects TRBV4-1 to TRBJ2-3; absent DNA, TCRdb's TRBD1 call cannot be checked. The CDR3 extends over 15 amino acids. CDR1 and CDR2 (germline): MGHRA, YSYEKL. The CDR3: CASSQGGFRTDTQYF.

This chain joins TRBV7-8 and TRBJ2-2. The CDR3 consists of 14 residues. Germline lookup yields CDR1 SGHVS and CDR2 FQNEAQ. The CDR3 sequence: CASSLDEHTGELFF.

V usage is TRBV20-1 and J usage is TRBJ2-5; TCRdb outputs TRBD1, but without DNA this stays unchecked. Per germline, CDR1 DFQATT and CDR2 SNEGSKA (reference sequence). CDR3 size: 14 residues. CDR3: CSARPQGGYVGQYF.

This chain connects TRBV5-1 to TRBJ2-1. Per the germline V gene, CDR1 is SGHRS and CDR2 is YFSETQ. The CDR3 contains 14 residues. This CDR3 is CASSLDSIYNEQFF.

The chain joins TRBV20-1 to TRBJ2-7; TCRdb returns TRBD1, unconfirmable since there is no DNA. There are 15 residues in the CDR3. Germline assignment: CDR1 DFQATT and CDR2 SNEGSKA (reference sequence). The CDR3 loop is CSARVADWGSYEQYF.

This rearrangement joins TRBV9 to TRBJ1-5. CDR3 length: 13 residues. Germline loops: CDR1 SGDLS, CDR2 YYNGEE. This CDR3 is CASSVRSNQPQHF.

J is TRBJ1-2 and V is TRBV7-9; TCRdb outputs TRBD1, but without DNA this stays unchecked. Germline CDR1 reads SEHNR; CDR2 reads FQNEAQ (reference sequence). The CDR3 loop spans 13 amino acids. The CDR3 sequence is CASSRAPDYGYTF.

This sequence joins TRBV27 and TRBJ1-1; TCRdb reports TRBD1, a call that lacks DNA to check it against. Germline V gene data show CDR1 as MNHEY and CDR2 as SMNVEV (reference sequence). The CDR3 is 16 amino acids. The chain's CDR3 is CASSWGNGRMNTEAFF.

CDR3 residues: CTSRPGTSIAGELFF. The chain is built from TRBV5-1 and TRBJ2-2; TCRdb indicates TRBD2, and absent DNA this call remains unverified. Germline V CDR1 and CDR2: SGHRS, YFSETQ. CDR3 length equals 15 residues.

This sequence joins TRBV5-1 and TRBJ2-1; TCRdb lists TRBD1, though no DNA is available to test this call. There are 13 residues in the CDR3. Germline values: CDR1 SGHRS, CDR2 YFSETQ. CDR3 sequence: CASSLGTSNEQFF. Together with reference TRBV5-1 and TRBJ2-1, the CDR3 gives the full variable domain: KAGVTQTPRYLIKTRGQQVTLSCSPISGHRSVSWYQQTPGQGLQFLFEYFSETQRNKGNFPGRFSGRQFSNSRSEMNVSTLELGDSALYLCASSLGTSNEQFFGPGTRLTVL.